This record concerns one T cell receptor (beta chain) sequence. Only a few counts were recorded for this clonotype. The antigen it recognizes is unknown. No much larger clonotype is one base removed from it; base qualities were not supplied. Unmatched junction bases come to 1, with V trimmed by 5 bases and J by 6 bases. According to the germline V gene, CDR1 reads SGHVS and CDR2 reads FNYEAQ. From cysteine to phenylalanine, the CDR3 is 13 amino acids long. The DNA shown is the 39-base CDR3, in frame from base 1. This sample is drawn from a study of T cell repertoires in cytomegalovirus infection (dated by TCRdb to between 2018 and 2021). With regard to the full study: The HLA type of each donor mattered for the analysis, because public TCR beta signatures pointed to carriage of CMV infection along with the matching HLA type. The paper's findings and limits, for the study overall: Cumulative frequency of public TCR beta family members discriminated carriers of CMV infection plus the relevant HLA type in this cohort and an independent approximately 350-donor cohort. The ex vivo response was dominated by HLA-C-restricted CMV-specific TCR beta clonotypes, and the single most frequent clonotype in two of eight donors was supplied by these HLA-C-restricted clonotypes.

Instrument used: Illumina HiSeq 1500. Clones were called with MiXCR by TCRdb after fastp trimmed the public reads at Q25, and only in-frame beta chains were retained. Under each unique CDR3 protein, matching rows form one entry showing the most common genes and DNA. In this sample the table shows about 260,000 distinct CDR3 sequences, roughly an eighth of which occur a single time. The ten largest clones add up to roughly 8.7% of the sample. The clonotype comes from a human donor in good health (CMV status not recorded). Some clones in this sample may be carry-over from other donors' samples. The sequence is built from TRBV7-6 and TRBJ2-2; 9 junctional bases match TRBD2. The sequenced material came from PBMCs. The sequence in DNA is TGTGCCAGCAGCCGGACTAGCGCCGGGGAGCTGTTTTTT. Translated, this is CASSRTSAGELFF.